This T cell receptor beta chain was found in a study of T cell repertoires in cytomegalovirus infection. Study background: Matching HLA type, along with CMV infection, was indicated by public TCR beta signatures. Study outcomes and limitations: Totalled public TCR beta family frequency picked out people who carried CMV plus the relevant HLA. The ex vivo response was dominated by HLA-C-restricted CMV-specific TCR beta clonotypes.

MiXCR, run by TCRdb on the reads, gives a single entry per CDR3 protein. This table has approximately 500,000 distinct CDR3 sequences, more than 15% appearing once. V was clipped by 4 bases and J by 2 bases; unmatched bases: 5. Germline V lookup: CDR1 SGHTA, CDR2 FQGTGA. The CDR3 runs to 16 residues. In its sample, this clonotype was seen a few times. Its specificity is not known. This sequence originates from a human donor in good health (CMV status not recorded). Some clones in this sample may be carry-over from other donors' samples. The chain joins TRBV7-3 to TRBJ2-6; TRBD1 agrees at 7 bases. The sequencing sample was made of CD8+ T cells from PBMCs. CDR3 bases: TGTGCCAGCAGCTCCCCGGGACAGACTGGGGCCAACGTCCTGACTTTC. Its translation: CASSSPGQTGANVLTF. The entire variable domain, with the rest obtained from reference TRBV7-3 and TRBJ2-6, is as follows: GAGVSQTPSNKVTEKGKYVELRCDPISGHTALYWYRQSLGQGPEFLIYFQGTGAADDSGLPNDRFFAVRPEGSVSTLKIQRTERGDSAVYLCASSSPGQTGANVLTFGAGSRLTVL.